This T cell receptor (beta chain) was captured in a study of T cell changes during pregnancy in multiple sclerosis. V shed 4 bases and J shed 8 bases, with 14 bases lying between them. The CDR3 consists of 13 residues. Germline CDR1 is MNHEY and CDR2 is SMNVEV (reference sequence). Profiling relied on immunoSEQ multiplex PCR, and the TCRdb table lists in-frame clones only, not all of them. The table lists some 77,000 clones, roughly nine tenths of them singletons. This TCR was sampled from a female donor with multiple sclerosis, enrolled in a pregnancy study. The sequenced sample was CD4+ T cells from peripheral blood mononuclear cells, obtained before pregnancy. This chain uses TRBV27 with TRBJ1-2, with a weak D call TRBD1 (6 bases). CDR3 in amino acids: CASSWGGSSGYTF. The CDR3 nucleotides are TGTGCCAGCAGTTGGGGGGGCTCGAGCGGCTACACCTTC.